This T cell receptor (beta chain) was documented in a study of long-term antiretroviral therapy in people with HIV. Findings of the study overall: Compared with controls, HIV repertoires showed narrower CDR3 length ranges. Before ART, certain clones expanded, and these dominated the repertoire at all time points.

This CDR3 spans 15 amino acids. V shed 4 bases, J shed 5 bases, and the junction held 5 bases outside the gene matches. This clone was seen a single time. Its antigen is not known. Runs used v3.0 of the immunoSEQ assay and were done at survey level. Sequencing aimed at about 40,000-55,000 T-cell genomes per sample. Profiling relied on immunoSEQ multiplex PCR, and the TCRdb table lists in-frame clones only, not all of them. The data contain about 44,000 clones, nearly 95% of them seen just once; the ten biggest clones take up roughly 2.5%. The sequenced sample was unsorted PBMCs, obtained 3.7 years after starting antiretroviral therapy. The rearrangement links TRBV5-3 to TRBJ2-1, with TRBD2 matching over 11 bases. TRBV5-3 carries the ORF label, with uncertain function. The TCR was taken from a woman in her 50s with HIV. CDR3 sequence reads: CARSPGLAENNEQFF. CDR3 sequence (DNA): TGTGCCAGAAGCCCGGGACTAGCGGAGAACAATGAGCAGTTCTTC.